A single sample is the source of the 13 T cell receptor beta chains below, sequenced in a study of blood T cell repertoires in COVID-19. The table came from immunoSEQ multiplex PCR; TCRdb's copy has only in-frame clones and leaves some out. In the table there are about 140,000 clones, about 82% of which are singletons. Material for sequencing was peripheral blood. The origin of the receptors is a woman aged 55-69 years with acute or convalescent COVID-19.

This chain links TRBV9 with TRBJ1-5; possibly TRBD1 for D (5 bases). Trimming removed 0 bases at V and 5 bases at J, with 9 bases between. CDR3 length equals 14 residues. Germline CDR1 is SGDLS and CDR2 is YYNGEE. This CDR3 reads CASSVGQNYQPQHF. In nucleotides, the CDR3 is TGTGCCAGCAGCGTAGGACAGAACTATCAGCCCCAGCATTTT.

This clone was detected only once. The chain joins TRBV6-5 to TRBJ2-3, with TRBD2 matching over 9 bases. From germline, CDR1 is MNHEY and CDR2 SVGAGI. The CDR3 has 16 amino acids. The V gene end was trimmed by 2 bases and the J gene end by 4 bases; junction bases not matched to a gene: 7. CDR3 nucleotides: TGTGCCAGCAGTTACCTCCCGGGACTAGCTCCAGATACGCAGTATTTT. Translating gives CASSYLPGLAPDTQYF.

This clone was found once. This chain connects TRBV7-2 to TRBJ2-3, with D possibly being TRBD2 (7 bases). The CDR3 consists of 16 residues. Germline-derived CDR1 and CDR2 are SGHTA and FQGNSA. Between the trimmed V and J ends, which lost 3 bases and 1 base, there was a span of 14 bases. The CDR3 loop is CASSLWGGQGTDTQYF. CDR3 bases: TGTGCCAGCAGCTTGTGGGGGGGCCAGGGCACAGATACGCAGTATTTT.

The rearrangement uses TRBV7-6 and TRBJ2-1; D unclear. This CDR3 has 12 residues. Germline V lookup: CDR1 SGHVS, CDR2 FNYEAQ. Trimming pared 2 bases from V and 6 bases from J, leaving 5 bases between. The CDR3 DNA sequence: TGTGCCAGCAGCTTAATCGGCAATGAGCAGTTCTTC. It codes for CASSLIGNEQFF.

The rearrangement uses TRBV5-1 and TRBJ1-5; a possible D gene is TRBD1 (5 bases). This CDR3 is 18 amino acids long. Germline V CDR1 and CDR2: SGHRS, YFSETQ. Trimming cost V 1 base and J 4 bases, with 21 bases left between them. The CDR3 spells CASSLNPIGVTTNQPQHF. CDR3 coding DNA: TGCGCCAGCAGCTTGAACCCGATAGGGGTTACCACAAATCAGCCCCAGCATTTT.

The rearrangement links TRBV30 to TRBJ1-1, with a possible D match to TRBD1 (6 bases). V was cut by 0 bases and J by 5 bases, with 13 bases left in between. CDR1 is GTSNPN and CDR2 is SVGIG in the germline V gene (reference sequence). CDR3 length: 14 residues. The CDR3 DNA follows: TGTGCCTGGAGTGTAGGGAGGGGGAAGACTGAAGCTTTCTTT. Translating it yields CAWSVGRGKTEAFF.

DNA of the CDR3: TGTGCCAGCAGCCAAGAGGGAGGGCCCCATTGGGATTCACCCCTCCACTTT. This sequence encodes CASSQEGGPHWDSPLHF. The chain combines TRBV3-1 (or the pseudogene TRBV3-2) with TRBJ1-6; D remains unclear. The length of the CDR3 is 17 residues. The germline V and J ends were trimmed by 0 bases and 8 bases, with 17 bases remaining between them. Germline V gene lookup returns CDR1 LGHDT and CDR2 YNNKEL (reference sequence).

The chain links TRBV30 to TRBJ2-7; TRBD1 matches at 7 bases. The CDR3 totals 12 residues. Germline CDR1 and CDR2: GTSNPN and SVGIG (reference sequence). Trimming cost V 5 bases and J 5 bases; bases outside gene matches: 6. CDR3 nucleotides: TGTGCCTGGTCACAGGGGCTGGACGAGCAGTACTTC. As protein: CAWSQGLDEQYF.

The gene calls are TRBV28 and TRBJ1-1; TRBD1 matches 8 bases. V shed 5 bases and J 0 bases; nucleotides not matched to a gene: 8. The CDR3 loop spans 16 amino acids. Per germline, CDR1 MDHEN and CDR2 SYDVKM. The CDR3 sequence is CASSGDRSALNTEAFF. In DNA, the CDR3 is TGTGCCAGCAGTGGGGACAGGTCGGCCCTGAACACTGAAGCTTTCTTT.

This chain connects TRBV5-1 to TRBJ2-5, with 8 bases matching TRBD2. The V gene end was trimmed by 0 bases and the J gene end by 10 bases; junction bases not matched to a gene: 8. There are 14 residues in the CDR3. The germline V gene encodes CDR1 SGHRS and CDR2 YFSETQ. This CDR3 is CASSLAGGAVFQYF. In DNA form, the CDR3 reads TGCGCCAGCAGCTTGGCGGGGGGGGCGGTTTTCCAGTACTTC.

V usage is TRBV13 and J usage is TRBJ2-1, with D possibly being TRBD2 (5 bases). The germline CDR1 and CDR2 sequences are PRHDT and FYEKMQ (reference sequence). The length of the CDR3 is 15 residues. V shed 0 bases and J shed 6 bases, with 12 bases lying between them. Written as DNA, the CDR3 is TGTGCCAGCAGCTTAGGCGGGGTCCTTGGCAATGAGCAGTTCTTC. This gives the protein CASSLGGVLGNEQFF. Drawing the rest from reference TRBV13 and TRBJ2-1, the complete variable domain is AAGVIQSPRHLIKEKRETATLKCYPIPRHDTVYWYQQGPGQDPQFLISFYEKMQSDKGSIPDRFSAQQFSDYHSELNMSSLELGDSALYFCASSLGGVLGNEQFFGPGTRLTVL.

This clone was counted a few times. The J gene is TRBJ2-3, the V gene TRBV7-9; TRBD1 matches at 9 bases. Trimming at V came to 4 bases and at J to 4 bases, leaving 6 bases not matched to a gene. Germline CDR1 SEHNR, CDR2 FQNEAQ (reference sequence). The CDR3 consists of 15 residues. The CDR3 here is CASSSRDRVADTQYF. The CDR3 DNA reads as TGTGCCAGCAGCTCCCGGGACAGGGTAGCAGATACGCAGTATTTT.

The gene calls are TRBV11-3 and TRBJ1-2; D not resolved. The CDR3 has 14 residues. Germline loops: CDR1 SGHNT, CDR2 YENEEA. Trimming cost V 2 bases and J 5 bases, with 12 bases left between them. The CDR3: CASSLNSLLYGYTF. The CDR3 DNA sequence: TGTGCCAGCAGCTTAAACAGCCTATTGTATGGCTACACCTTC.